This T cell receptor (beta chain) originates from a study of response to subunit inactivated influenza vaccine. Study results and caveats: Only a handful of new T cells, the authors suggested, are recruited with each seasonal influenza vaccination.

Germline V gene sequence: CDR1 SNHLY, CDR2 FYNNEI. V lost 6 bases, J lost 5 bases, and 15 bases lay in between. The CDR3 is made up of 14 amino acids. This clonotype has only a few counts. Its specificity is unknown. TCRdb analysed the RT-PCR reads with MiXCR anew, one entry per CDR3 protein. The table includes roughly 500,000 distinct CDR3 sequences, approximately 17% detected once. This chain links TRBV2 with TRBJ2-3; perhaps TRBD1 as D (6 bases). The sequence derives from a man aged 50-75 years who received an inactivated influenza vaccine. This sample comprised CD4+ T cells sorted from PBMCs, obtained roughly 24 months after vaccination. The CDR3 DNA sequence: TGTGCCAGCAGGAACAGGGCTGCAGGAGATACGCAGTATTTT. Its translation: CASRNRAAGDTQYF.